This is a list of T cell receptor beta chains from one sample in a study of cytomegalovirus exposure and HLA in healthy donors. Using immunoSEQ multiplex PCR, the repertoire was profiled, and TCRdb retains in-frame clones only, with some absent. The data hold fewer than 180,000 clones, with about 60% observed a single time. Sequenced input: PBMCs. All receptors come from a woman aged 55-70 years in good health and CMV-seropositive. Both conserved end residues are part of each CDR3. Fields, in order: D gene, clone size, V gene, J gene, CDR3 protein, CDR3 DNA. A D gene is named only where the DNA matches it firmly. Part of the rows lack a size; the others show once, few, many or a class for expanded clones.

>TRBD1|-|TRBV4-3|TRBJ2-3
CASSQGTGQGTQYF
TGCGCCAGCAGCCAAGGGACAGGGCAGGGTACGCAGTATTTT
>-|-|TRBV7-2|TRBJ1-2
CASSLAREVSYGYTF
TGTGCCAGCAGCTTAGCGCGGGAGGTCTCCTATGGCTACACCTTC
>TRBD2|-|TRBV9|TRBJ2-1
CASSVAGGRAYNEQFF
TGTGCCAGCAGCGTAGCTGGCGGGAGGGCCTACAATGAGCAGTTCTTC
>TRBD2|-|TRBV7-7|TRBJ2-5
CASSPVAGVGETQYF
TGTGCTAGCAGCCCGGTAGCGGGAGTTGGAGAGACCCAGTACTTC
>TRBD2|-|TRBV27|TRBJ2-5
CASSGLAGAETQYF
TGTGCCAGCTCGGGACTAGCGGGGGCAGAGACCCAGTACTTC
>-|-|TRBV27|TRBJ1-1
CASRELGGGKGNTEAFF
TGTGCCAGCAGGGAGCTTGGGGGGGGTAAGGGGAACACTGAAGCTTTCTTT
>TRBD1|-|TRBV5-4|TRBJ1-2
CASSPQTGAYGYTF
TGTGCCAGCAGCCCTCAGACAGGGGCCTATGGCTACACCTTC
>-|-|TRBV30|TRBJ1-2
CAWSVAPRSYGYTF
TGTGCCTGGAGTGTAGCCCCGAGGAGCTATGGCTACACCTTC
>TRBD1|-|TRBV28|TRBJ1-1
CASSPGQTLAFF
TGTGCCAGCAGTCCGGGACAGACGTTGGCTTTCTTT
>TRBD2|-|TRBV15|TRBJ2-5
CATSREALADIGETQYF
TGTGCCACCAGCAGAGAGGCCCTAGCGGACATTGGAGAGACCCAGTACTTC
>-|-|TRBV7-6|TRBJ1-5
CASSLEQGGNQPQHF
TGTGCCAGCAGCTTGGAACAGGGAGGGAATCAGCCCCAGCATTTT
>TRBD2|-|TRBV7-2|TRBJ2-1
CASSLAAGGSYNEQFF
TGTGCCAGCAGCTTAGCGGCGGGGGGATCCTACAATGAGCAGTTCTTC
>-|-|TRBV7-2|TRBJ2-5
CASSWIWAGQETQYF
TGTGCCAGCAGCTGGATTTGGGCGGGACAAGAGACCCAGTACTTC
>TRBD1|few|TRBV10-3|TRBJ1-5
CAISRDRDQPQHF
TGTGCCATCAGTCGGGACAGAGATCAGCCCCAGCATTTT
>-|few|TRBV4-3|TRBJ2-1
CASSQDYPAYNEQFF
TGCGCCAGCAGCCAAGACTACCCCGCTTACAATGAGCAGTTCTTC
>TRBD2|-|TRBV18|TRBJ2-7
CASSFLLSGRPAYEQYF
TGTGCCAGCTCATTTCTCCTCAGCGGGAGGCCCGCCTACGAGCAGTACTTC
>TRBD1|few|TRBV4-2|TRBJ1-1
CASSQSGQGHHTEAFF
TGTGCCAGCAGCCAATCGGGACAGGGTCACCACACTGAAGCTTTCTTT
>TRBD2|-|TRBV30|TRBJ2-6
CAWSSPGPAGYGLGANVLTF
TGTGCCTGGAGTTCGCCGGGGCCAGCGGGATATGGTCTTGGGGCCAACGTCCTGACTTTC
>-|-|TRBV30|TRBJ2-2
CAWSVIHGELFF
TGTGCCTGGAGTGTAATCCACGGGGAGCTGTTTTTT
>TRBD1|-|TRBV15|TRBJ1-2
CATSRDLGQGNGYTF
TGTGCCACCAGCAGAGATCTTGGACAGGGGAATGGCTACACCTTC
>TRBD2|-|TRBV11-2|TRBJ2-1
CASSLVGLAGTYNEQFF
TGTGCCAGCAGCTTAGTGGGACTAGCGGGGACCTACAATGAGCAGTTCTTC
>TRBD1|-|TRBV19|TRBJ1-4
CANQGQDSEKLFF
TGTGCCAACCAGGGACAGGATAGTGAAAAACTGTTTTTT
>TRBD2|-|TRBV2|TRBJ2-3
CASSELGLAEGTQYF
TGTGCCAGCAGTGAACTGGGACTAGCGGAGGGTACGCAGTATTTT
>-|-|TRBV15|TRBJ2-1
CATSLTGGGRIGEQFF
TGTGCCACCAGCCTCACGGGGGGCGGGAGAATCGGTGAGCAGTTCTTC
>-|-|TRBV4-2|TRBJ2-1
CASSQDIREQFF
TGTGCCAGCAGCCAAGATATACGGGAGCAGTTCTTC
>TRBD2|-|TRBV25-1|TRBJ2-3
CASSERSGSTDTQYF
TGTGCCAGCAGTGAACGTAGCGGGAGCACAGATACGCAGTATTTT
>TRBD2|few|TRBV4-1|TRBJ2-1
CASSQDGIAGVYEQFF
TGCGCCAGCAGCCAAGATGGGATAGCGGGAGTGTATGAGCAGTTCTTC
>-|-|TRBV6-5|TRBJ1-1
CASSYGRANTEAFF
TGTGCCAGCAGTTACGGGAGAGCGAACACTGAAGCTTTCTTT
>-|-|TRBV30|TRBJ2-7
CAWSVLQVQYF
TGTGCCTGGAGTGTACTACAGGTACAGTACTTC
>-|-|TRBV6-6|TRBJ2-7
CASSLRQGLSYEQYF
TGTGCCAGCAGCTTGAGACAGGGACTTTCCTACGAGCAGTACTTC
>-|few|TRBV5-1|TRBJ2-3
CASNSKRDQGDTQYF
TGCGCCAGCAACAGTAAGCGAGACCAGGGAGATACGCAGTATTTT
>TRBD2|-|TRBV7-3|TRBJ2-5
CASSLTSGLAGTQETQYF
TGTGCCAGCAGCTTAACCTCGGGACTAGCGGGGACTCAAGAGACCCAGTACTTC
>-|few|TRBV5-1|TRBJ2-2
CASRDSPNTGELFF
TGCGCCAGTCGGGACTCTCCGAACACCGGGGAGCTGTTTTTT
>-|-|TRBV28|TRBJ1-2
CASSQNPGVGGYTF
TGTGCCAGCAGTCAGAATCCAGGGGTTGGCGGCTACACCTTC
>-|-|TRBV2|TRBJ2-1
CATRSRGQSEQFF
TGTGCCACAAGGTCCAGGGGCCAAAGCGAGCAGTTCTTC
>TRBD2|few|TRBV7-2|TRBJ2-3
CASSLGEGDTQYF
TGTGCCAGCAGCTTAGGGGAGGGAGATACGCAGTATTTT
>-|-|TRBV5-1|TRBJ2-3
CASSTGSSSGTDTQYF
TGCGCCAGCAGCACAGGGAGTTCAAGCGGCACAGATACGCAGTATTTT
>TRBD1|-|TRBV6-5|TRBJ2-7
CASSSPGTAARYF
TGTGCCAGCAGTTCCCCCGGGACAGCAGCGCGATACTTC
>-|-|TRBV11-2|TRBJ2-3
CASSLGEVAQYF
TGTGCCAGCAGCTTAGGAGAGGTTGCGCAGTATTTT
>-|-|TRBV30|TRBJ2-7
CAWSPAALSSYEQYF
TGTGCCTGGAGTCCTGCGGCATTGAGCTCCTACGAGCAGTACTTC
>TRBD2|-|TRBV4-1|TRBJ2-7
CASSRGLATYEQYF
TGCGCCAGCAGTCGGGGACTAGCCACCTACGAGCAGTACTTC
>-|-|TRBV9|TRBJ2-7
CASSVGTGHSYEQYF
TGTGCCAGCAGCGTAGGTACAGGTCACTCCTACGAGCAGTACTTC
>TRBD2|-|TRBV4-1|TRBJ2-2
CASSQYTSGTGELFF
TGCGCCAGCAGCCAATATACTAGCGGGACCGGGGAGCTGTTTTTT
>TRBD2|-|TRBV11-3|TRBJ2-5
CASSLDHVAGEETQYF
TGTGCCAGCAGCTTAGATCATGTAGCGGGAGAAGAGACCCAGTACTTC
>TRBD2|few|TRBV2|TRBJ2-3
CASSATSGPADTQYF
TGTGCCAGCAGTGCTACTAGCGGCCCTGCAGATACGCAGTATTTT
>-|-|TRBV4-1|TRBJ1-3
CASSQGVNSGNTIYF
TGCGCCAGCAGCCAAGGCGTTAATTCTGGAAACACCATATATTTT
>TRBD1|few|TRBV5-4|TRBJ1-2
CASSTTGFYGYTF
TGTGCCAGCAGTACGACAGGGTTCTATGGCTACACCTTC
>TRBD2|-|TRBV28|TRBJ2-1
CASRPSGTSYNEQFF
TGTGCCAGCAGGCCTAGCGGGACGTCCTACAATGAGCAGTTCTTC
>TRBD1|-|TRBV28|TRBJ2-7
CATGPGQGAYEQYF
TGTGCCACCGGTCCCGGACAGGGGGCCTACGAGCAGTACTTC
>TRBD2|-|TRBV4-3|TRBJ2-1
CASSQGVGSSGIWNEQFF
TGCGCCAGCAGCCAAGGGGTGGGATCTAGCGGGATATGGAATGAGCAGTTCTTC